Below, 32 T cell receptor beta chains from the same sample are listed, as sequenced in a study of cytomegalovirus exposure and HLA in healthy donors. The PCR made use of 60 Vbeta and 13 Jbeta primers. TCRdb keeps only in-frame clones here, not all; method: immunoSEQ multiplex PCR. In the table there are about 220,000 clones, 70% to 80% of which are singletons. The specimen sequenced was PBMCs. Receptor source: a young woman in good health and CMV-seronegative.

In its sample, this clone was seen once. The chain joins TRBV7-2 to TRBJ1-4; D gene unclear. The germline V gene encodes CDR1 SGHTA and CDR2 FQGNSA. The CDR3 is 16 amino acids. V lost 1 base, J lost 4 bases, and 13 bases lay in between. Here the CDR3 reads CASSLDSGLDNEKLFF. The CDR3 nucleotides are TGTGCCAGCAGCTTAGATTCCGGACTTGATAATGAAAAACTGTTTTTT.

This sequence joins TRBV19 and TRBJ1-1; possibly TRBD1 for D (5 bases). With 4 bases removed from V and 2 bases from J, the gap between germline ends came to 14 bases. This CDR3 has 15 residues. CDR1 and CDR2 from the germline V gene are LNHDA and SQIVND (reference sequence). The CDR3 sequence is CASSTPATVNTEAFF. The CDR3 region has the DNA TGTGCCAGTAGTACCCCCGCGACAGTTAACACTGAAGCTTTCTTT.

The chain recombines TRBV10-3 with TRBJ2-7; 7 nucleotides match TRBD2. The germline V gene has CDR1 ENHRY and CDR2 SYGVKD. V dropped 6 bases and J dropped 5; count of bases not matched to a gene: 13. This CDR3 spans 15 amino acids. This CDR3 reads CAIRPAGYLNNEQYF. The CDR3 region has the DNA TGTGCCATCAGGCCAGCGGGATACCTTAACAACGAGCAGTACTTC.

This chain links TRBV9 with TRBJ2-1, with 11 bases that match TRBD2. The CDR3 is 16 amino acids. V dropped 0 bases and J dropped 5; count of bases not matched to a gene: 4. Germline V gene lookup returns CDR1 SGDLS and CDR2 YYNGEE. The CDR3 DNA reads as TGTGCCAGCAGCGTAGGGTGGGGACTAGCGGACAATGAGCAGTTCTTC. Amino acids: CASSVGWGLADNEQFF.

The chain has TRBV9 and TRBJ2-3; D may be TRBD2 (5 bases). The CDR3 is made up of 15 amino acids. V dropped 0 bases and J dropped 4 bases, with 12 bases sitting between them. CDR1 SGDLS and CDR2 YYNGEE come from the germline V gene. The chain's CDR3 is CASSVGGSLSDTQYF. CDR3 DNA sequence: TGTGCCAGCAGCGTAGGTGGGAGTTTGTCAGATACGCAGTATTTT.

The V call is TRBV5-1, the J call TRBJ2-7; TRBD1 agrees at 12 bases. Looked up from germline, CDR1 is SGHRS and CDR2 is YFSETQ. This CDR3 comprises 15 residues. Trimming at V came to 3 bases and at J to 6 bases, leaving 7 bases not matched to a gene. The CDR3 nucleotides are TGCGCCAGCAGCTCGCCGGGACAGGGGGCCGGCGAGCAGTACTTC. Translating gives CASSSPGQGAGEQYF.

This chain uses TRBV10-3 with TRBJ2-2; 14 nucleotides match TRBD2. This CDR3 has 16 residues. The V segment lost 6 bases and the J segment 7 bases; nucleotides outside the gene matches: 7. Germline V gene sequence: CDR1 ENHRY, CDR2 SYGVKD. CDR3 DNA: TGTGCCATCAGGGGGACTAGCGGGAGTAGTGGCGGGGAGCTGTTTTTT. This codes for CAIRGTSGSSGGELFF.

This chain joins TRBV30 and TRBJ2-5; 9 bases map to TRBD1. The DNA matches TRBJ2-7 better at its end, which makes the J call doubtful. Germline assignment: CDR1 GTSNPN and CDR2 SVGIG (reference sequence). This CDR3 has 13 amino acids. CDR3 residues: CAWSSGQGTEQYF. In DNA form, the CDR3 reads TGTGCCTGGAGTTCGGGACAGGGTACCGAGCAGTACTTC.

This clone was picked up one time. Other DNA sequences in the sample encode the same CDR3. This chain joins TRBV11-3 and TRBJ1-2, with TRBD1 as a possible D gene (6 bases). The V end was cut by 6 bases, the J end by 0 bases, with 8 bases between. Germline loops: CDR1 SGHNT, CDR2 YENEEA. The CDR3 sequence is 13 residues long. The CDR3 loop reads CASSPGANYGYTF. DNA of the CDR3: TGTGCCAGCAGTCCAGGGGCTAACTATGGCTACACCTTC.

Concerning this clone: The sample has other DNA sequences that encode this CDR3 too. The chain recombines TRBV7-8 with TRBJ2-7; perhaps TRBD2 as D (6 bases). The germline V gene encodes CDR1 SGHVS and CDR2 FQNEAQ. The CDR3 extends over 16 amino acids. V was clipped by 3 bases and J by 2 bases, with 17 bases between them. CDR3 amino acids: CASSLPWGELPYEQYF. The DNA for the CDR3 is TGTGCCAGCAGCTTGCCTTGGGGGGAGTTACCCTACGAGCAGTACTTC. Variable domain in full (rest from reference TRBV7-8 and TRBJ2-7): GAGVSQSPRYKVAKRGQDVALRCDPISGHVSLFWYQQALGQGPEFLTYFQNEAQLDKSGLPSDRFFAERPEGSVSTLKIQRTQQEDSAVYLCASSLPWGELPYEQYFGPGTRLTVT.

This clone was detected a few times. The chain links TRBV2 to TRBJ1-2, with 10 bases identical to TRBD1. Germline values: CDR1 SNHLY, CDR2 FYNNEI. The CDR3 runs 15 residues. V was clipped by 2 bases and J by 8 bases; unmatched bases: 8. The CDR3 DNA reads TGTGCCAGCAGTGAATTGGTGACAGGGGGCTACGGCTACACCTTC. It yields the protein CASSELVTGGYGYTF.

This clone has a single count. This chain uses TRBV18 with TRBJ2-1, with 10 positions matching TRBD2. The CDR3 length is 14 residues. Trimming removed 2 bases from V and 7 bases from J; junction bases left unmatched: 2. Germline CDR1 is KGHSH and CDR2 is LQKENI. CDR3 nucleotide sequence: TGTGCCAGCTCACCAGAACTAGCGGGGAATGAGCAGTTCTTC. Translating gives CASSPELAGNEQFF.

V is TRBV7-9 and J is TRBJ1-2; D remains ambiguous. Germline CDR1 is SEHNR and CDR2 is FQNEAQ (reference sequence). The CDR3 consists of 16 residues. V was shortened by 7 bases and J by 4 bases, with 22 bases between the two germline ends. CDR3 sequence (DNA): TGTGCCAGCATTCTCGTCAGCCCGAGCGCCATCTATGGCTACACCTTC. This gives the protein CASILVSPSAIYGYTF. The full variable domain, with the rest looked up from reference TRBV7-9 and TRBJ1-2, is DTGVSQNPRHKITKRGQNVTFRCDPISEHNRLYWYRQTLGQGPEFLTYFQNEAQLEKSRLLSDRFSAERPKGSFSTLEIQRTEQGDSAMYLCASILVSPSAIYGYTFGSGTRLTVV.

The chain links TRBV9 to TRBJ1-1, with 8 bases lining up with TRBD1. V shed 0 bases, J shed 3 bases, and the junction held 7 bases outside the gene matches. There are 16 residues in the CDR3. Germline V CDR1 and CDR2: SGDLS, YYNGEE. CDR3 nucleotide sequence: TGTGCCAGCAGCGTAGCTTCACAGGGGGTGGACACTGAAGCTTTCTTT. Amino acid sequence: CASSVASQGVDTEAFF. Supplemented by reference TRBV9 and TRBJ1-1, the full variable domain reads DSGVTQTPKHLITATGQRVTLRCSPRSGDLSVYWYQQSLDQGLQFLIQYYNGEERAKGNILERFSAQQFPDLHSELNLSSLELGDSALYFCASSVASQGVDTEAFFGQGTRLTVV.

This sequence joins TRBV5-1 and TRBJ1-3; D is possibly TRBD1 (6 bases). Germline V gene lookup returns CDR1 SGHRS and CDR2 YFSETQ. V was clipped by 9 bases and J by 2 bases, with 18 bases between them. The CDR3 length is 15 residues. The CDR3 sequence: CAIRGLTPTGNTIYF. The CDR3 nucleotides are TGCGCCATCAGGGGCCTTACCCCGACTGGAAACACCATATATTTT.

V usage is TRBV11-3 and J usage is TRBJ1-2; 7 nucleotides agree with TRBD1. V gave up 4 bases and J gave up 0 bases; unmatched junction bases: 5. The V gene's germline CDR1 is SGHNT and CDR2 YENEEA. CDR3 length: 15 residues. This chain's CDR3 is CASSYGTDTNYGYTF. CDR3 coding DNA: TGTGCCAGCAGCTATGGGACAGACACTAACTATGGCTACACCTTC.

The CDR3 sequence: CSVDGNEQFF. CDR3 nucleotides: TGCAGCGTTGACGGCAATGAGCAGTTCTTC. This chain connects TRBV29-1 to TRBJ2-1, with D unclear. The germline V and J ends were trimmed by 3 bases and 6 bases, with 3 bases remaining between them. The CDR3 runs 10 residues. Germline V lookup: CDR1 SQVTM, CDR2 ANQGSEA.

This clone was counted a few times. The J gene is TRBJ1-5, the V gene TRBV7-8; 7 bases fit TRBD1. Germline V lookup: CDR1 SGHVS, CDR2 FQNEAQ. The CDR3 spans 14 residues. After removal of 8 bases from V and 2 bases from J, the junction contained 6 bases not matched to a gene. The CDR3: CASSDREGNQPQHF. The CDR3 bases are TGTGCCAGCTCCGACAGGGAAGGCAATCAGCCCCAGCATTTT.

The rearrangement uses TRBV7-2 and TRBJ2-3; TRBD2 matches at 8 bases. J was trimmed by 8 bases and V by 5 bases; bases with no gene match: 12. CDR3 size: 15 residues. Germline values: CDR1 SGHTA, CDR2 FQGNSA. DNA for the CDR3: TGTGCCAGCAGCCGTAGCGGGGTGTTACTCGGTACGCAGTATTTT. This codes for CASSRSGVLLGTQYF.

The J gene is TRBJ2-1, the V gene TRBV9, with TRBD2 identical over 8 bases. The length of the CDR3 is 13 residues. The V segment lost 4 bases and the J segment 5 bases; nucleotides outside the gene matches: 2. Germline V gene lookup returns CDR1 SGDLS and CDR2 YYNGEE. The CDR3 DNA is TGTGCCAGCAGCTATAGCGGGGACAATGAGCAGTTCTTC. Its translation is CASSYSGDNEQFF.

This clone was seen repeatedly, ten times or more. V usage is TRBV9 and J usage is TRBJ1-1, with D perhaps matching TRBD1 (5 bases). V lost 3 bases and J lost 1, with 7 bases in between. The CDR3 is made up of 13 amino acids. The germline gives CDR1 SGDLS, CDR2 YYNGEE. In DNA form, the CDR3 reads TGTGCCAGCAGCGCCGGGGGGAACACTGAAGCTTTCTTT. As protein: CASSAGGNTEAFF.

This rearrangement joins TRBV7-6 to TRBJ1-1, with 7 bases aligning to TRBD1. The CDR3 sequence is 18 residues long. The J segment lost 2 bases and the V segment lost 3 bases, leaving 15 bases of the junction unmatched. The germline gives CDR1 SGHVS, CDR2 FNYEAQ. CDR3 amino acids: CASSLGRQGEGPNTEAFF. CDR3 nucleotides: TGTGCCAGCAGCTTGGGACGGCAGGGGGAAGGCCCCAACACTGAAGCTTTCTTT.

CDR3 sequence reads: CASSLLHSSYEQYF. The CDR3 bases are TGTGCCAGCAGCTTGCTACACAGCTCCTACGAGCAGTACTTC. The rearrangement uses TRBV7-2 and TRBJ2-7; D ambiguous. V lost 3 bases to trimming and J lost 0 bases, with 9 bases between them. The CDR3 totals 14 residues. CDR1 and CDR2 (germline): SGHTA, FQGNSA.

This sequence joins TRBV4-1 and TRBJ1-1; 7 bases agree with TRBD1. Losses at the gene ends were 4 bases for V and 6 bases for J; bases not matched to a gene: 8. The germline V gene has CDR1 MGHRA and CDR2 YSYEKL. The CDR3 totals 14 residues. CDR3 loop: CASSRQGEKAEAFF. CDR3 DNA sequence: TGCGCCAGCAGCCGGCAGGGGGAGAAGGCTGAAGCTTTCTTT.

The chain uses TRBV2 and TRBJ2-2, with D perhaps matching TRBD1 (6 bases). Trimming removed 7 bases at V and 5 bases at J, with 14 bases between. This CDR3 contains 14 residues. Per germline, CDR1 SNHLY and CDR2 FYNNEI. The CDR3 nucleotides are TGTGCCAGCACCATTTGGGGGACAACCGGGGAGCTGTTTTTT. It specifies CASTIWGTTGELFF.

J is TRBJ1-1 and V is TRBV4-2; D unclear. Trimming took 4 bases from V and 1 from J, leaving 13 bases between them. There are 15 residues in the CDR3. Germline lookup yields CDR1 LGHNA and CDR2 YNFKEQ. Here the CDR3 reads CASSRRGGQNTEAFF. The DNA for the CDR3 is TGTGCCAGCAGCCGAAGAGGAGGGCAGAACACTGAAGCTTTCTTT.

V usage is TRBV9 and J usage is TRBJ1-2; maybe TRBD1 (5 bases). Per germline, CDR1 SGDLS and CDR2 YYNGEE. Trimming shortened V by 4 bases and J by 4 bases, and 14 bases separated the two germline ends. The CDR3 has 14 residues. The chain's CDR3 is CASSSGGVRYGYTF. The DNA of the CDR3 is TGTGCCAGCAGCTCCGGGGGGGTGCGCTATGGCTACACCTTC. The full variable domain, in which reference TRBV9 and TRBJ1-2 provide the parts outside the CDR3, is DSGVTQTPKHLITATGQRVTLRCSPRSGDLSVYWYQQSLDQGLQFLIQYYNGEERAKGNILERFSAQQFPDLHSELNLSSLELGDSALYFCASSSGGVRYGYTFGSGTRLTVV.

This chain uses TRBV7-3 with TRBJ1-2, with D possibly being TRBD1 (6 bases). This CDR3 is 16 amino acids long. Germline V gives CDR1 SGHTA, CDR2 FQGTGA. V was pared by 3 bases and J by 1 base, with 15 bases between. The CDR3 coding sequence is TGTGCCAGCAGCTTCGACCCCAGGGGATTTAACTATGGCTACACCTTC. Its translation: CASSFDPRGFNYGYTF.

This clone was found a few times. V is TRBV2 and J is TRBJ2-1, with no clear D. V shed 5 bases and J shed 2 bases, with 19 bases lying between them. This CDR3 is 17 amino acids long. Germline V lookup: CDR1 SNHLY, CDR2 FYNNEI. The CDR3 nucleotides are TGTGCCAGCAGTTCCTCGAGGTCGGTAAAACCCTACAATGAGCAGTTCTTC. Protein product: CASSSSRSVKPYNEQFF.

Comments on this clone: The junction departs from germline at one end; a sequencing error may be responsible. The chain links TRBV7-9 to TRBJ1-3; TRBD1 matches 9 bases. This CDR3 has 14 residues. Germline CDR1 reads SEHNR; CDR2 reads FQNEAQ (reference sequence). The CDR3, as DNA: TGTTCCAGCAGCTTAGGGGACAGGGTAGACACCATATATTTT. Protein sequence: CSSSLGDRVDTIYF.

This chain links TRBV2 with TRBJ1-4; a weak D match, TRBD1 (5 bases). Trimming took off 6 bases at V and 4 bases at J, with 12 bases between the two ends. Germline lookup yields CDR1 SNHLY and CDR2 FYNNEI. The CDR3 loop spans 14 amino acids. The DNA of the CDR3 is TGTGCCAGCAGGGTCGGGGGTAATAATGAAAAACTGTTTTTT. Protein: CASRVGGNNEKLFF.

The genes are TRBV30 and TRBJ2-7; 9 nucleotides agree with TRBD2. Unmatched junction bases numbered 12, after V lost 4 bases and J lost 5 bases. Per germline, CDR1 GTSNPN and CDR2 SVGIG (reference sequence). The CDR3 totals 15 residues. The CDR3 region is CAWNIFRGGDNEQYF. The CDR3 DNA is TGTGCCTGGAATATCTTCCGCGGGGGGGATAACGAGCAGTACTTC.